The sequence of this T cell receptor beta chain was determined in a study of cytomegalovirus exposure and HLA in healthy donors. About the study: Around 190 million T cells yielded 90 million to 130 million unique TCR beta sequences, as an earlier analysis found.

With respect to this clone: Its cognate antigen is unknown.

This CDR3 is built from 16 residues. Study results and limitations: TCR beta sequences reportedly predicted most subjects' HLA-A and HLA-B alleles accurately.

Both 60 Vbeta primers and 13 Jbeta primers went into the PCR. Produced via immunoSEQ multiplex PCR; TCRdb's table is partial and in-frame only. The profile covers about 160,000 clones, with 81% appearing a single time and roughly 13% taken by the ten largest. Sequencing used PBMCs. The sequence came from a woman aged 50 to 60 in good health and CMV-seronegative. The rearrangement joins TRBV21-1 to TRBJ2-1; the table's D call of TRBD1 was not tested on the DNA. TRBV21-1 is annotated as a pseudogene. CDR3 in DNA: TGTGCCAGCAGCTTCCCCGGGACACGGGACCGTCGAGAGCAGTTCTTC. Its translation is CASSFPGTRDRREQFF.